This T cell receptor beta chain was sequenced in a study of cytomegalovirus exposure and HLA in healthy donors. A multiplex PCR was run with 60 Vbeta primers and 13 Jbeta primers. Sequencing used immunoSEQ multiplex PCR; TCRdb keeps in-frame clones, though not all of them. The data show around 200,000 clones, roughly four fifths seen once. In this sample, this clone turned up a few times. The clonotype comes from a woman aged 40 to 50 in good health and CMV-seronegative. The sequencing sample was made of PBMCs.

CDR3 sequence reads: CASSPDRGNTIYF. DNA for the CDR3: TGTGCCAGCAGCCCAGACAGGGGAAACACCATATATTTT. The chain joins TRBV5-4 to TRBJ1-3; maybe TRBD1 (6 bases). V was clipped by 4 bases and J by 4 bases, with 9 bases between them. Germline CDR1 SGHNT, CDR2 YYREEE (reference sequence). CDR3 length: 13 amino acids.